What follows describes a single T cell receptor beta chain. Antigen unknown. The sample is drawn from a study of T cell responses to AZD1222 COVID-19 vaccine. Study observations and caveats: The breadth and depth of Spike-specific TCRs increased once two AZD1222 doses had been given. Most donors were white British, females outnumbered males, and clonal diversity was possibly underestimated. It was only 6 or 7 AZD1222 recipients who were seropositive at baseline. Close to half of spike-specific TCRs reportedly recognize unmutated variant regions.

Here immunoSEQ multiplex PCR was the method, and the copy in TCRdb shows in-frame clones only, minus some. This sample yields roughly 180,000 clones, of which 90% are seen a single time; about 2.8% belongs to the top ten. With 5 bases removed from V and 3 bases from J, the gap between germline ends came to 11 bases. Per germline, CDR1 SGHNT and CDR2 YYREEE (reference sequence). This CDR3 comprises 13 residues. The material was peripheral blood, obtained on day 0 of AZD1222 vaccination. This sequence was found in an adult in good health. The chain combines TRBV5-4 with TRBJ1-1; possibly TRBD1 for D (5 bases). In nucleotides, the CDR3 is TGTGCCAGCAGTCAAGACAGATACACTGAAGCTTTCTTT. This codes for CASSQDRYTEAFF.